A single sample is the source of the 23 T cell receptor beta chains below, sequenced in a study of T cells in Graves' hyperthyroidism and ophthalmopathy. TCR beta CDR3 regions were amplified from RNA transcripts. The primer set for the first-round RT-PCR of the TCR CDR3 was HTBI. TCRdb fed the multiplex PCR reads into MiXCR, producing one record per CDR3 protein. The data contain around 97,000 distinct CDR3 sequences, roughly 50% of them singletons. Material for sequencing was blood. These receptors were taken from a man aged 35 to 55 with Graves' hyperthyroidism.

At least ten counts were recorded for this clonotype. The chain links TRBV10-1 to TRBJ1-2; tentatively, D is TRBD1 (6 bases). Germline CDR1 is WNHNN and CDR2 is SYGVQD (reference sequence). The V end lost 3 bases, the J end lost 7 bases, and 12 bases lay between the germline ends. The CDR3 runs to 13 residues. In nucleotides, the CDR3 is TGCGCCAGCAGTGATCTGCAGGGGTCTGGCTACACCTTC. Encoded protein: CASSDLQGSGYTF.

Written as DNA, the CDR3 is TGTGCCAGCAGCCGACAGGGGAGTAGGTATGGCTACACCTTC. Protein product: CASSRQGSRYGYTF. This chain connects TRBV11-2 to TRBJ1-2, with TRBD1 identical over 8 bases. CDR1 is SGHAT, CDR2 FQNNGV, per germline. There are 14 residues in the CDR3. The V gene end was trimmed by 5 bases and the J gene end by 5 bases; junction bases not matched to a gene: 7.

As regards this clonotype: This could be a read error, since a much larger clone is one nucleotide away. The chain is built from TRBV4-3 and TRBJ2-1, with TRBD2 matching over 7 bases. Germline V CDR1 and CDR2: LGHNA, YSLEER. V shed 2 bases and J 0 bases; nucleotides not matched to a gene: 4. The CDR3 length is 16 residues. CDR3 in DNA: TGCGCCAGCAGCCAAAGGCGGGAGAGCTCCTACAATGAGCAGTTCTTC. Encoded protein: CASSQRRESSYNEQFF.

This clonotype occurred once. The chain is built from TRBV15 and TRBJ2-6, with D tentatively TRBD2 (5 bases). Germline CDR1 and CDR2: LNHNV and YYDKDF (reference sequence). The CDR3 runs 15 residues. V lost 5 bases and J lost 5, with 13 bases in between. CDR3 loop: CATSARDPWANVLTF. The CDR3 DNA sequence: TGTGCCACCAGCGCCCGGGATCCGTGGGCCAACGTCCTGACTTTC.

J is TRBJ1-3 and V is TRBV15; D is uncertain. The V end was cut by 1 base, the J end by 0 bases, with 4 bases between. The CDR3 has 14 residues. CDR1 and CDR2 from the germline V gene are LNHNV and YYDKDF (reference sequence). The CDR3 sequence is CATSRVPSGNTIYF. The CDR3 DNA sequence: TGTGCCACCAGCAGAGTCCCCTCTGGAAACACCATATATTTT.

The table lists this clonotype with many counts. The chain is built from TRBV24-1 and TRBJ2-3; D might be TRBD1 (5 bases). Germline V gene data show CDR1 as KGHDR and CDR2 as SFDVKD. CDR3 length equals 13 residues. Trimming shortened V by 1 base and J by 7 bases, and 8 bases separated the two germline ends. CDR3 sequence reads: CATSDFRAHTQYF. For the CDR3, the DNA is TGTGCCACCAGTGATTTCAGGGCTCATACGCAGTATTTT.

The chain has TRBV20-1 and TRBJ1-2; 7 positions match TRBD1. Per the germline V gene, CDR1 is DFQATT and CDR2 is SNEGSKA (reference sequence). Unmatched junction bases numbered 4, after V lost 1 base and J lost 2 bases. This CDR3 region has 14 residues. The CDR3 protein is CSARVGQNNYGYTF. In DNA form, the CDR3 reads TGCAGTGCTAGAGTGGGACAGAACAACTATGGCTACACCTTC.

This CDR3 is CASMRGRKCNQPQHF. CDR3 nucleotides: TGTGCCAGCATGAGGGGGCGCAAATGCAATCAGCCCCAGCATTTT. This chain links TRBV2 with TRBJ1-5, with 7 bases lining up with TRBD1. This CDR3 spans 15 amino acids. After removal of 7 bases from V and 2 bases from J, the junction contained 8 bases not matched to a gene. Germline CDR1 is SNHLY and CDR2 is FYNNEI.

This clonotype was detected many times. The CDR3 nucleotides read TGTGCCAGCAGTTACTCTTCGGGGCCATCCTACGAGCAGTACTTC. It specifies CASSYSSGPSYEQYF. The rearrangement links TRBV6-5 to TRBJ2-7; either TRBD1 or TRBD2 may supply D (5 bases each). V gave up 0 bases and J gave up 1 base, with 10 bases separating them. The CDR3 spans 15 residues. Per germline, CDR1 MNHEY and CDR2 SVGAGI.

The chain combines TRBV28 with TRBJ1-1, with 7 bases identical to TRBD1. V shed 2 bases and J 4 bases; nucleotides not matched to a gene: 4. CDR3 length: 14 amino acids. Germline loops: CDR1 MDHEN, CDR2 SYDVKM. This CDR3 is CASSLQGDSTEAFF. DNA of the CDR3: TGTGCCAGCAGTTTACAGGGGGACAGCACTGAAGCTTTCTTT.

The table lists this clonotype with a few counts. CDR3: CASSLTGSSVTEAFF. For the CDR3, the DNA is TGTGCCAGCAGTTTAACAGGATCTTCCGTCACTGAAGCTTTCTTT. V usage is TRBV12-3 or TRBV12-4 and J usage is TRBJ1-1; D is possibly TRBD1 (5 bases). Trimming stripped 2 bases from V and 4 bases from J, with 14 bases between. The CDR3 has 15 residues.

Ten or more counts support this clonotype. V gene TRBV9 combines with J gene TRBJ2-3; the D gene is possibly TRBD2 (6 bases). This CDR3 has 15 amino acids. In germline, CDR1 is SGDLS, CDR2 YYNGEE. Trimming cost V 0 bases and J 9 bases, with 17 bases left between them. The DNA for the CDR3 is TGTGCCAGCAGCGTAGACCAACTAGCCCACCAAACGCAGTATTTT. Protein: CASSVDQLAHQTQYF.

This clonotype was counted ten times or more. The chain is built from TRBV6-6 and TRBJ2-3, with 7 positions matching TRBD1. The trim removed 7 bases at V and 1 base at J, leaving 8 bases unmatched. Germline CDR1 MNHNY, CDR2 SVGAGI (reference sequence). The CDR3 loop spans 15 amino acids. CDR3 coding DNA: TGTGCCAGCATTAACAGGGGAGTCGGCACAGATACGCAGTATTTT. This gives the protein CASINRGVGTDTQYF.

On this clonotype: Since the CDR3 does not end with the conserved phenylalanine or tryptophan, this likely comes from a read error. This chain joins TRBV2 and TRBJ1-3; unclear D gene. Germline V gives CDR1 SNHLY, CDR2 FYNNEI. The CDR3 is 14 amino acids. Written as DNA, the CDR3 is TGCGCCAGCAGTGATGCAGGCGGAAGAAACACCATATATTCT. It is translated as CASSDAGGRNTIYS.

This clonotype was found a few times. The chain employs TRBV5-4 and TRBJ1-2, with D tentatively TRBD1 (5 bases). The CDR3 has 14 residues. Looked up from germline, CDR1 is SGHNT and CDR2 is YYREEE (reference sequence). With 5 bases removed from V and 8 bases from J, the gap between germline ends came to 19 bases. CDR3 loop: CASRQTGTFYGYTF. The CDR3 bases are TGTGCCAGCAGGCAAACCGGGACTTTCTACGGCTACACCTTC.

Worth noting for this clonotype: The CDR3 does not end in the conserved phenylalanine or tryptophan, so this is likely a read error. No DNA is shown, since the ends of the CDR3 on it are uncertain; the CDR3 is the one TCRdb lists. The genes are TRBV2 and TRBJ2-2; TRBD1 reflects the table's D call only, with no check against the DNA. Including both end residues, the CDR3 is 12 amino acids long. Germline V gene sequence: CDR1 SNHLY, CDR2 FYNNEI. CDR3 loop: CASSHFTGRWDN.

This clonotype was seen many times. The chain couples TRBV6-6 to TRBJ1-2; 7 nucleotides agree with TRBD1. Looked up from germline, CDR1 is MNHNY and CDR2 is SVGAGI (reference sequence). The CDR3 is made up of 14 amino acids. After removal of 7 bases from V and 5 bases from J, the junction contained 10 bases not matched to a gene. CDR3 amino acids: CASTVGGTRYGYTF. In DNA form, the CDR3 reads TGTGCCAGCACCGTAGGGGGCACTAGATATGGCTACACCTTC.

The chain joins TRBV28 to TRBJ1-5; D call uncertain. The germline CDR1 and CDR2 sequences are MDHEN and SYDVKM. Deletions cut 3 bases from V and 0 bases from J, with 12 bases between. The CDR3 runs to 16 residues. CDR3 sequence: CASSFLAGASNQPQHF. In DNA, the CDR3 is TGTGCCAGCAGTTTCCTAGCGGGAGCTAGCAATCAGCCCCAGCATTTT.

This clonotype was seen a handful of times. The chain recombines TRBV6-1 with TRBJ1-1; 7 nucleotides align to TRBD1. CDR1 MNHNS and CDR2 SASEGT come from the germline V gene. CDR3 length: 14 residues. Trimming cost V 5 bases and J 7 bases; bases outside gene matches: 10. For the CDR3, the DNA is TGTGCCAGCAGTACTACAGGGGTTTGGGGTGAAGCTTTCTTT. This gives the protein CASSTTGVWGEAFF.

This clonotype has ten or more counts. This sequence joins TRBV5-1 and TRBJ2-3; 8 bases match TRBD2. The CDR3 spans 16 residues. Germline values: CDR1 SGHRS, CDR2 YFSETQ. V lost 0 bases and J lost 3; bases outside the gene matches: 6. The DNA of the CDR3 is TGCGCCAGCAGCTTGGGAGCGGGAGATGGAACAGATACGCAGTATTTT. This codes for CASSLGAGDGTDTQYF.

This chain connects TRBV20-1 to TRBJ2-7, with 9 bases that match TRBD2. The CDR3 extends over 13 amino acids. V trimming: 5 bases; J trimming: 4 bases; junction bases outside the gene matches: 6. In germline, CDR1 is DFQATT, CDR2 SNEGSKA (reference sequence). CDR3 DNA sequence: TGCAGTGCTTACCTGGGACTAGCTTACGAGCAGTACTTC. Translating gives CSAYLGLAYEQYF.

The chain carries TRBV14 and TRBJ1-3; 7 bases agree with TRBD1. Germline CDR1 is SGHDN and CDR2 is FVKESK. The ends lost 6 bases at V and 0 bases at J; junction bases unmatched: 5. This CDR3 spans 15 amino acids. The CDR3 DNA is TGTGCCAGCAGTCTGGACAGGTTCTCTGGAAACACCATATATTTT. It specifies CASSLDRFSGNTIYF.

The count of this clonotype is one. J is TRBJ2-7 and V is TRBV29-1, with D maybe TRBD2 (6 bases). Germline CDR1 SQVTM, CDR2 ANQGSEA. The CDR3 totals 12 residues. The V and J ends lost 8 bases and 3 bases respectively, with 14 bases between them. In DNA form, the CDR3 reads TGCAGCAGCCATCTCGGGGGCTACGAGCAGTACTTC. Its translation is CSSHLGGYEQYF.